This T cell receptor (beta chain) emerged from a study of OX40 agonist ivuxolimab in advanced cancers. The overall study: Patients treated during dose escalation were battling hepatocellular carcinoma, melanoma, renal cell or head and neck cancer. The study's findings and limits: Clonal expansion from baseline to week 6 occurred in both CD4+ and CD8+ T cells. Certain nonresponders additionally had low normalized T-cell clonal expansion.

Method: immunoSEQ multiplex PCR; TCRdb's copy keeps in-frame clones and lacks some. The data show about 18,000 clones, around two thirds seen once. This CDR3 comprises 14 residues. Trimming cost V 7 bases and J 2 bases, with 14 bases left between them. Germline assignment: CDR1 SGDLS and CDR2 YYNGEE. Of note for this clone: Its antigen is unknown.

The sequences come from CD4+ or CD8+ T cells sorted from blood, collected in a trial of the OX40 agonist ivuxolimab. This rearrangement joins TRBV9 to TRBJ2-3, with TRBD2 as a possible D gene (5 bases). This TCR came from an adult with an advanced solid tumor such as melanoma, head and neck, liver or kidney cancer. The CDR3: CASGGGAYTDTQYF. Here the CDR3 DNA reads TGTGCCAGCGGAGGAGGAGCCTACACAGATACGCAGTATTTT.